Sequencing of this T cell receptor beta chain was carried out in a study of regulatory T cells in long-lasting Graves disease. General study findings and limits: New patients shared approximately 930 public clonotypes, fewer than the roughly 2,500 shared by persistent patients.

The germline V gene has CDR1 MNHNS and CDR2 SASEGT. Trimming took 5 bases from V and 5 from J; bases not matched to a gene: 11. CDR3 length: 15 amino acids. This clonotype was recorded at least ten times. What it binds is unknown. Regarding time point: persistent/refractory GD, antithyroid drugs over 5 years with positive TRAb. RNA extracted from PBMCs served as the sequencing template. Under American Thyroid Association guidelines, Graves' disease was diagnosed. An endocrinology unit in Xi'an, China, supplied the patients. Each patient gave roughly 10 milliliters of EDTA-anticoagulated peripheral blood. CDR3 regions were amplified by Arm-PCR using iRepertoire HTBI primers to build TCR beta libraries. One entry per CDR3 protein, called by TCRdb with MiXCR from the multiplex PCR reads. The top ten clones hold under 9% of a sample with roughly 470,000 distinct CDR3 sequences, about a fifth of them seen once.

Sample: peripheral blood mononuclear cells (PBMCs), taken when the disease was refractory, from a patient treated with antithyroid drugs. This clonotype originated in a female donor with Graves disease. The gene calls are TRBV6-1 and TRBJ2-5, with 7 bases matching TRBD2. In nucleotides, the CDR3 is TGTGCCAGCAGTCTTTCTAGCGGTCCTACTGAGACCCAGTACTTC. Translating gives CASSLSSGPTETQYF.